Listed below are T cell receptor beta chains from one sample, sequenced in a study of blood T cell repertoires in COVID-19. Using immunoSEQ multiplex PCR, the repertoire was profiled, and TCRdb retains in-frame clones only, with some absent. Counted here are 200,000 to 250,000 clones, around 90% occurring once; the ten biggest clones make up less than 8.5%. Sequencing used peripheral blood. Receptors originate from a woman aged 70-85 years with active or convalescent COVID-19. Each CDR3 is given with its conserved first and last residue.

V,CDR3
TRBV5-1,CASSLDEGANQPQHF
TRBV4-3,CASSQTGQGFGPLVSPLHF
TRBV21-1,CASSPAPDGEGYGYTF
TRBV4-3,CASSQESGTGGPAFF
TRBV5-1,CASSLRTNEKLFF
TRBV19,CASSIDYPYGYTF
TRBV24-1,CATSDSGQGGYTF
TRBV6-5,CASSYSRTGGMSPLHF
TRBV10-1,CASSEKRVGVRSTEAFF
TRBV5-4,CASSSQMPANYGYTF
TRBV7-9,CASSLYEKLFF
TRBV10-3,CAISEASSGANVLTF
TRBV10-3,CAISESNRTFNQPQHF
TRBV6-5,CASSRLTDSPLHF
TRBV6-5,CASGPGTNEKLFF
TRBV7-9,CASSFPGTYYEQYF
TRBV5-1,CASSAGTGAFGAFF
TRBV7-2,CASSLGSWGDSLGAFF
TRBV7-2,CASSRDRGYMNTEAFF
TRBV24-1,CATSDLGDSLQETQYF
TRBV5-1,CASTRGERGYEQYF
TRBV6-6,CASRTGNTEAFF
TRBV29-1,CSVGRTASNTEAFF
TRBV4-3,CASSQERTDTQYF
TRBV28,CASWGGRDEGYTF
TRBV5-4,CASSLAAAYNEQFF
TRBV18,CASSPDDRISYEQYF
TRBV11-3,CASSTHLSSPLHF
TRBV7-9,CASSLPETSEDTQYF
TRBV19,CASGPHQPQHF
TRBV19,CASTPADSGANVLTF
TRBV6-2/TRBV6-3,CASSPKTGGYTDTQYF
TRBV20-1,CSATGSYEQYF
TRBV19,CATRTSGLDTQYF
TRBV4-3,CASSQGDSSHEQYF
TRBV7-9,CASSLNSYGYTF
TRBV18,CASSPTGFAYEQYF
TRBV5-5,CASSARYWQTDTQYF
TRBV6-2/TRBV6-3,CASSLDRVGNTIYF
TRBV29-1,CSVEYGGAGTQYF
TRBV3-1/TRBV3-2,CASSQGDSGEAFF
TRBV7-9,CASSPIWKQGRRKETQYF
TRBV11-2,CASSTTGIHNYGYTF
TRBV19,CASSSTGARGQFF
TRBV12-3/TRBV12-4,CASGTGLHEQFF
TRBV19,CASSDGTGASYEQYF
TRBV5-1,CASSLNTHERANVLTF